The rows below give T cell receptor beta chains drawn from one sample of a study of T-cell reconstitution after alpha-beta-depleted transplantation in children. TCRdb itself ran the PCR reads through MiXCR, one entry per CDR3 protein. The table lists about 210,000 distinct CDR3 sequences, more than 15% of them singletons. The sample here was PBMCs, mostly from graft donor cells, taken 360 days after TCRalphabeta/CD19-depleted stem cell transplant. Receptor source: a male patient between 2 and 10 years old who had a stem cell transplant for acute lymphoblastic leukemia, so the T cells may come from the graft donor. CDR3s include the opening cysteine and the closing phenylalanine or tryptophan. The D gene is left open where the match is weak. Rows give clone size only sometimes, using once, few, many, or a class for an expanded clone.

TRBV6-5	-	TRBJ1-5	-	CASSYYYPGLDQPQHF	TGTGCCAGCAGTTACTACTACCCCGGACTAGATCAGCCCCAGCATTTT
TRBV5-1	TRBD1	TRBJ1-1	-	CASSQDRTGAEAFF	TGCGCCAGCAGCCAGGACAGGACAGGGGCTGAAGCTTTCTTT
TRBV29-1	-	TRBJ2-7	few	CSVELFGAAYEQYF	TGCAGCGTTGAACTTTTTGGGGCCGCCTACGAGCAGTACTTC
TRBV29-1	-	TRBJ2-3	few	CSVGVGGSDTDTQYF	TGCAGCGTCGGGGTTGGGGGGAGTGACACAGATACGCAGTATTTT
TRBV25-1	-	TRBJ2-6	few	CASTQSGANVLTF	TGTGCCAGCACACAGTCTGGGGCCAACGTCCTGACTTTC
TRBV2	-	TRBJ2-2	-	CASSEERTRSAGELFF	TGTGCCAGCAGTGAAGAGCGGACACGTTCGGCCGGGGAGCTGTTTTTT
TRBV4-1	-	TRBJ1-1	few	CASSPGGRSTEAFF	TGCGCCAGCAGCCCAGGCGGCAGGAGCACTGAAGCTTTCTTT
TRBV2	-	TRBJ2-5	-	CASSYESGHQETQYF	TGTGCCAGCAGTTACGAGAGTGGCCACCAAGAGACCCAGTACTTC
TRBV20-1	-	TRBJ1-1	-	CSAGDRLTTEAFF	TGCAGTGCTGGCGACAGGCTAACCACTGAAGCTTTCTTT
TRBV18	-	TRBJ2-5	once	CASSLLWTDQETQYF	TGTGCCAGCTCACTACTGTGGACAGACCAAGAGACCCAGTACTTC
TRBV5-1	-	TRBJ2-7	few	CASSLTVTYEQYF	TGCGCCAGCAGCTTGACAGTTACCTACGAGCAGTACTTC
TRBV19	TRBD1	TRBJ2-7	few	CASSHPGQGGSYEQYF	TGTGCCAGTAGTCACCCGGGACAGGGAGGCTCCTACGAGCAGTACTTC
TRBV6-2/TRBV6-3	-	TRBJ2-3	few	CASIPARLPDTQYF	TGTGCCAGCATTCCGGCTAGACTTCCAGATACGCAGTATTTT
TRBV6-5	-	TRBJ2-1	-	CASSYDPGGRPNNEQFF	TGTGCCAGCAGTTACGATCCGGGGGGCCGCCCTAACAATGAGCAGTTCTTC
TRBV7-2	TRBD2	TRBJ2-7	-	CASRYLAATAEQYF	TGTGCCAGCAGATATCTAGCGGCAACTGCCGAGCAGTACTTC
TRBV7-6	TRBD2	TRBJ2-1	-	CASSYTGTSGGSTTHEQFF	TGTGCCAGCAGCTATACCGGGACTAGCGGGGGGTCGACGACACATGAGCAGTTCTTC
TRBV28	-	TRBJ2-5	few	CASSIQGQGETQYF	TGTGCCAGCAGTATACAGGGTCAGGGAGAGACCCAGTACTTC
TRBV12-3/TRBV12-4	-	TRBJ2-3	-	CASTAGRRPDTQYF	TGTGCCAGCACCGCGGGACGCAGACCAGATACGCAGTATTTT
TRBV7-9	TRBD1	TRBJ2-3	few	CASSSTGTASTDTQYF	TGTGCCAGCAGCTCGACCGGGACAGCCAGCACAGATACGCAGTATTTT
TRBV27	TRBD2	TRBJ2-2	-	CDSKTLAGAPRRDGELFF	TGTGACAGCAAGACCCTAGCGGGGGCCCCCAGGAGGGACGGGGAGCTGTTTTTT
TRBV5-1	-	TRBJ2-7	few	CASSLNGESYEQYF	TGCGCCAGCAGCTTGAACGGTGAATCCTACGAGCAGTACTTC
TRBV12-3/TRBV12-4	-	TRBJ1-5	-	CASSLEPIKPQHF	TGTGCCAGCAGTTTAGAGCCTATCAAACCCCAGCATTTT
TRBV5-1	-	TRBJ1-4	few	CASSLTGSLSEKLFF	TGCGCCAGCAGCCTAACAGGGAGTCTTTCAGAAAAACTGTTTTTT
TRBV7-6	-	TRBJ1-1	-	CASSDNRGAPGEAFF	TGTGCCAGCAGCGACAACCGAGGGGCCCCGGGGGAAGCTTTCTTT
TRBV20-1	TRBD1	TRBJ2-1	-	CSARGDRDREKRSNEQFF	TGCAGTGCTAGAGGGGACAGGGACCGGGAAAAGAGGTCCAATGAGCAGTTCTTC
TRBV5-1	TRBD1	TRBJ2-3	many	CASSLRTGGTDTQYF	TGCGCCAGCAGCTTGAGGACAGGCGGCACAGATACGCAGTATTTT
TRBV11-1	-	TRBJ1-4	-	CASSTTDSDEKLFF	TGTGCCAGCAGTACGACAGACAGTGATGAAAAACTGTTTTTT
TRBV10-3	-	TRBJ2-1	many	CAISAQGAHEQFF	TGTGCCATCAGTGCCCAGGGTGCCCATGAGCAGTTCTTC
TRBV7-2	TRBD2	TRBJ2-5	few	CASSLGLAGGRETQYF	TGTGCCAGCAGCTTAGGACTAGCGGGGGGCAGAGAGACCCAGTACTTC
TRBV20-1	-	TRBJ1-1	-	CSAVGSGRSTEAFF	TGCAGTGCCGTAGGTTCGGGTAGGAGCACTGAAGCTTTCTTT
TRBV27	TRBD2	TRBJ2-7	many	CASSQGLAGVYEQYF	TGTGCCAGCAGTCAGGGACTAGCGGGGGTTTACGAGCAGTACTTC
TRBV10-3	-	TRBJ1-1	many	CAISGWEGEAFF	TGTGCCATCAGTGGATGGGAAGGTGAAGCTTTCTTT
TRBV6-2/TRBV6-3	-	TRBJ2-1	-	CASSYTPAREQFF	TGTGCCAGCAGTTATACCCCTGCAAGGGAGCAGTTCTTC
TRBV20-1	-	TRBJ2-2	-	CSATGTINTGELFF	TGCAGTGCGACCGGGACCATCAACACCGGGGAGCTGTTTTTT
TRBV6-5	-	TRBJ2-1	-	CASSHPTGGSYNEQFF	TGTGCCAGCAGTCACCCAACTGGGGGGTCCTACAATGAGCAGTTCTTC
TRBV5-1	-	TRBJ1-2	-	CASSSPTEPYGYTF	TGCGCCAGCAGCTCCCCGACAGAACCCTATGGCTACACCTTC
TRBV29-1	TRBD1	TRBJ2-7	few	CSVGQGRSYEQYF	TGCAGCGTGGGACAGGGAAGGTCCTACGAGCAGTACTTC
TRBV4-2	TRBD1	TRBJ1-1	many	CASSQVGTGRAEAFF	TGTGCCAGCAGCCAAGTCGGGACAGGGAGGGCTGAAGCTTTCTTT
TRBV12-3/TRBV12-4	-	TRBJ1-5	-	CASKKGLGGGQPQHF	TGTGCCAGCAAGAAGGGCCTAGGGGGGGGTCAGCCCCAGCATTTT
TRBV5-4	-	TRBJ2-1	many	CASSLTGAMGDEQFF	TGTGCCAGCAGCTTGACCGGGGCCATGGGGGATGAGCAGTTCTTC
TRBV2	-	TRBJ2-3	-	CASSAGGGRTDTQYF	TGTGCCAGCAGTGCAGGGGGAGGCAGAACAGATACGCAGTATTTT
TRBV20-1	-	TRBJ2-6	-	CSSRVQGLGSGANVLTF	TGCAGTTCTAGAGTCCAGGGTTTAGGGTCTGGGGCCAACGTCCTGACTTTC
TRBV11-2	-	TRBJ1-1	-	CASSAPQGGTEAFF	TGTGCCAGCAGCGCCCCCCAGGGTGGCACTGAAGCTTTCTTT
TRBV11-2	-	TRBJ2-1	few	CASSLVRQTPYNEQFF	TGTGCCAGCAGCTTAGTTCGGCAGACGCCCTACAATGAGCAGTTCTTC
TRBV10-3	-	TRBJ2-2	few	CAISAQGVNTGELFF	TGTGCCATCAGTGCACAGGGCGTGAACACCGGGGAGCTGTTTTTT
TRBV6-1	-	TRBJ2-1	few	CASTPAGGSYNEQFF	TGTGCCAGCACGCCGGCCGGGGGCTCCTACAATGAGCAGTTCTTC
TRBV20-1	-	TRBJ1-5	few	CSARTPGYSNQPQHF	TGCAGTGCTAGAACACCGGGATATAGCAATCAGCCCCAGCATTTT
TRBV12-3/TRBV12-4	TRBD1	TRBJ1-1	few	CASNPRGQRYTEAFF	TGTGCCAGCAACCCTCGGGGACAGAGATACACTGAAGCTTTCTTT
TRBV6-2/TRBV6-3	-	TRBJ2-1	few	CASRPGTVGHEQFF	TGTGCCAGCAGACCCGGGACCGTGGGCCATGAGCAGTTCTTC
TRBV12-3/TRBV12-4	TRBD1	TRBJ2-5	many	CASSPGQGASETQYF	TGTGCCAGCAGTCCGGGACAGGGGGCGTCGGAGACCCAGTACTTC
TRBV3-1	TRBD1	TRBJ1-5	-	CASSSQGTAGRGNQPQHF	TGTGCCAGCAGCTCACAGGGGACCGCGGGTCGTGGCAATCAGCCCCAGCATTTT